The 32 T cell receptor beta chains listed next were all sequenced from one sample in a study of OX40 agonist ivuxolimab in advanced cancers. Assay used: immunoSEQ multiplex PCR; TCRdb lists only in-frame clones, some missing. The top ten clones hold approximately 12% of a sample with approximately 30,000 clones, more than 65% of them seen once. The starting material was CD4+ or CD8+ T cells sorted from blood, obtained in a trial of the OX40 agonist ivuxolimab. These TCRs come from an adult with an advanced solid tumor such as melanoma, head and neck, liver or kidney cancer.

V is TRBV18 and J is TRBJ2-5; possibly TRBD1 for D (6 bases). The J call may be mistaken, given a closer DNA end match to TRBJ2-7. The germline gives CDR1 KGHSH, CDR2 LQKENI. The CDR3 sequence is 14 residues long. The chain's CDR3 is CASSPSGQNYEQYF. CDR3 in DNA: TGTGCCAGCTCACCTTCGGGACAAAACTACGAGCAGTACTTC.

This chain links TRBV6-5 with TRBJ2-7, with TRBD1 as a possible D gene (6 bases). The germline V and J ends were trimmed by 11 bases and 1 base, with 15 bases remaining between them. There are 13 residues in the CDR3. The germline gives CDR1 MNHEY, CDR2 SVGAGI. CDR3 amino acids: CAVRDTASYEQYF. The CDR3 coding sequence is TGTGCCGTCCGGGACACGGCATCCTACGAGCAGTACTTC.

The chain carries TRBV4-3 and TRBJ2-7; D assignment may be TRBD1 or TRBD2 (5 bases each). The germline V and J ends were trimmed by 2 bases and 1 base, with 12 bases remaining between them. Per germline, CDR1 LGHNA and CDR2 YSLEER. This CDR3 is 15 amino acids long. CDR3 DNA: TGCGCCAGCAGCCAATACCGGGACGGTTCCTACGAGCAGTACTTC. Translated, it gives CASSQYRDGSYEQYF.

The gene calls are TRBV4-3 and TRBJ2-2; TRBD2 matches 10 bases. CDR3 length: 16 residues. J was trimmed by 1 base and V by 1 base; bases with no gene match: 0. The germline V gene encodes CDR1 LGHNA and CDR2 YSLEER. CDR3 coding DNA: TGCGCCAGCAGCCAAGCTAGCGGGGGGAACACCGGGGAGCTGTTTTTT. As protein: CASSQASGGNTGELFF.

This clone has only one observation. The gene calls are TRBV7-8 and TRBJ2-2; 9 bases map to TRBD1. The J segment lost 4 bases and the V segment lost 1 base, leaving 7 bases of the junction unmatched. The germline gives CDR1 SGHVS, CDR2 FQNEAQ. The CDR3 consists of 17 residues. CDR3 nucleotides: TGTGCCAGCAGCTTAGTATCCGGGACAGGGCTCACCGGGGAGCTGTTTTTT. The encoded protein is CASSLVSGTGLTGELFF.

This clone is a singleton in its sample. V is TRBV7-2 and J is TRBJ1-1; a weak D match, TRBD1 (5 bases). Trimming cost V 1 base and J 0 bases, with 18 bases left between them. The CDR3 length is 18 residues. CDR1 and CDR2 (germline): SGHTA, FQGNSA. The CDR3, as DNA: TGTGCCAGCAGCTTAGTTCCCCACGCGGCAGGGATGAACACTGAAGCTTTCTTT. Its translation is CASSLVPHAAGMNTEAFF.

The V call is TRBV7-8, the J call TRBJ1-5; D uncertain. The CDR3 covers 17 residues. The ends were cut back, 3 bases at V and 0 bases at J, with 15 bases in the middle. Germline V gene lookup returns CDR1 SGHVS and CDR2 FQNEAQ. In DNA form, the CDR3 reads TGTGCCAGCAGCTTGCAAGCAAGAGATTATAGCAATCAGCCCCAGCATTTT. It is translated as CASSLQARDYSNQPQHF.

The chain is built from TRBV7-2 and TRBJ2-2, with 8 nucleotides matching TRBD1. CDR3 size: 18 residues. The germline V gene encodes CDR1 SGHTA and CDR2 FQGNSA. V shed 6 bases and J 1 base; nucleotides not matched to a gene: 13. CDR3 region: CASSTRTGTIGNTGELFF. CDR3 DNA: TGTGCCAGCAGTACTAGGACAGGGACAATCGGGAACACCGGGGAGCTGTTTTTT.

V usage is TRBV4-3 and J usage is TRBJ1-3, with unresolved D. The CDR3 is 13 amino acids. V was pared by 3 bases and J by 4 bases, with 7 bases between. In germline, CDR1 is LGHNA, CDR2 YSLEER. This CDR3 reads CASSQREGNTIYF. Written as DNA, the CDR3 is TGCGCCAGCAGCCAGAGGGAAGGAAACACCATATATTTT.

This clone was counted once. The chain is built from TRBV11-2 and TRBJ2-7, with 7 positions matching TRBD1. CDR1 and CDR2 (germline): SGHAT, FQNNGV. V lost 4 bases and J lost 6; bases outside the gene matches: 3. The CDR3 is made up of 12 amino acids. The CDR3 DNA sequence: TGTGCCAGCAGCTGGGGGACAGCCGAGCAGTACTTC. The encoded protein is CASSWGTAEQYF.

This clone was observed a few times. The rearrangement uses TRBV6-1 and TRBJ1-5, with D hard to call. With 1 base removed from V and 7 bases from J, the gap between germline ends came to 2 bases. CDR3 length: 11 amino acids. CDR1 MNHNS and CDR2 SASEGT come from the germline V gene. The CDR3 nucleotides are TGTGCCAGCAGTGAAGGCCAGCCCCAGCATTTT. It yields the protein CASSEGQPQHF.

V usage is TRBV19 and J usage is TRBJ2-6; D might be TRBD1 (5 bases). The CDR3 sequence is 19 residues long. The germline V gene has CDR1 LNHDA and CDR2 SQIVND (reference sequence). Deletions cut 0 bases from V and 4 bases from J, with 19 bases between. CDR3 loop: CASSIDSGQITPGANVLTF. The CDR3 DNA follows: TGTGCCAGTAGTATAGATTCCGGACAAATTACACCGGGGGCCAACGTCCTGACTTTC.

The CDR3 spells CASSYGTQNTEAFF. CDR3 in DNA: TGTGCCAGCAGTTACGGGACACAGAACACTGAAGCTTTCTTT. This sequence joins TRBV6-9 and TRBJ1-1; TRBD1 might be the D (6 bases). CDR1 is MNHGY and CDR2 is SVAAGI in the germline V gene. This CDR3 spans 14 amino acids. With 3 bases removed from V and 1 base from J, the gap between germline ends came to 9 bases.

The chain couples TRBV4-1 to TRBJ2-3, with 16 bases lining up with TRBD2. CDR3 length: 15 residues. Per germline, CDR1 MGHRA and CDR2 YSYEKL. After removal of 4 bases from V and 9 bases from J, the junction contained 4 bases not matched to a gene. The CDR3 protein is CASSPGLAGGWTQYF. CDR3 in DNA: TGCGCCAGCAGCCCGGGACTAGCGGGGGGGTGGACGCAGTATTTT.

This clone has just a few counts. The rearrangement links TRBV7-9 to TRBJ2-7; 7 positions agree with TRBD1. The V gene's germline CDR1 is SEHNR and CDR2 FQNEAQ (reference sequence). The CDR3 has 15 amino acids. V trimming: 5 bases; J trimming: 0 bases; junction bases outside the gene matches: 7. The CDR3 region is CASSPRQGFSYEQYF. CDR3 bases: TGTGCCAGCAGCCCACGACAGGGATTCTCCTACGAGCAGTACTTC. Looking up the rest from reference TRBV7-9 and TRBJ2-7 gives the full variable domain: DTGVSQNPRHKITKRGQNVTFRCDPISEHNRLYWYRQTLGQGPEFLTYFQNEAQLEKSRLLSDRFSAERPKGSFSTLEIQRTEQGDSAMYLCASSPRQGFSYEQYFGPGTRLTVT.

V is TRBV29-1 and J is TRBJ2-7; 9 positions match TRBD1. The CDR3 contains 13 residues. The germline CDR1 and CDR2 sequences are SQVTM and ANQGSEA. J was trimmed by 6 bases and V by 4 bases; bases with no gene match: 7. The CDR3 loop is CSVAPGQGAEQYF. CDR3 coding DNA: TGCAGCGTTGCCCCGGGACAGGGTGCCGAGCAGTACTTC.

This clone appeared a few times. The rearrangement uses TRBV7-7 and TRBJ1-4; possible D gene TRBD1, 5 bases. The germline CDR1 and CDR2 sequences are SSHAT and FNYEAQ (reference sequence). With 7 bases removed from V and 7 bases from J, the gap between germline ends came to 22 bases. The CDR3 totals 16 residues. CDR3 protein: CASNPRAGRPTEKLFF. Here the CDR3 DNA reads TGTGCCAGCAACCCTCGCGCAGGGCGTCCGACTGAAAAACTGTTTTTT.

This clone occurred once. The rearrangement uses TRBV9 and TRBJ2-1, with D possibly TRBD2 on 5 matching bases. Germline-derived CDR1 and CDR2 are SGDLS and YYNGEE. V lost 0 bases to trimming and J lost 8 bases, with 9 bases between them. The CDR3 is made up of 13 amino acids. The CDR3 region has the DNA TGTGCCAGCAGCGTAGACGAGGGCCATGAGCAGTTCTTC. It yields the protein CASSVDEGHEQFF.

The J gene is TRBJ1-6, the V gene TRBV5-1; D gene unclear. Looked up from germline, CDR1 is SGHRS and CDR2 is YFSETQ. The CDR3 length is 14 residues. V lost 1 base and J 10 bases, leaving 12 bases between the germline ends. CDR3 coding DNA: TGCGCCAGCAGCTTGTCGTCCGGGCGGTCACCCCTCCACTTT. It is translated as CASSLSSGRSPLHF.

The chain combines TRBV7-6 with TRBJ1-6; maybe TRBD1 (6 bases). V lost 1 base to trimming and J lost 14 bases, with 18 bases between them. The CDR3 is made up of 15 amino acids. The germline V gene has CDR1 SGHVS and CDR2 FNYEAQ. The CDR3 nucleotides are TGTGCCAGCAGCTTAGATTCAGGGGAAGGATTTTCCCTCCACTTT. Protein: CASSLDSGEGFSLHF.

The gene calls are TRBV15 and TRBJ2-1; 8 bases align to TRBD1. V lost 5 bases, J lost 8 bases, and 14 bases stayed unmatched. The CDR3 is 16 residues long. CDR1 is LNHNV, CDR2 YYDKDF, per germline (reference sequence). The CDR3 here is CATSAVTGTGGDEQFF. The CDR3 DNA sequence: TGTGCCACCAGCGCTGTGACCGGGACAGGAGGCGATGAGCAGTTCTTC.

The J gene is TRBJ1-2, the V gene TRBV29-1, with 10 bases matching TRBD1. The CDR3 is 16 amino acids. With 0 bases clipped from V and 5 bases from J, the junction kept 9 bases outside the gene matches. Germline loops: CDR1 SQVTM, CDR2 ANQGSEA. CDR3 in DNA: TGCAGCGTTGAAGAGGATACCAGGACAGGGGGTTATGGCTACACCTTC. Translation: CSVEEDTRTGGYGYTF.

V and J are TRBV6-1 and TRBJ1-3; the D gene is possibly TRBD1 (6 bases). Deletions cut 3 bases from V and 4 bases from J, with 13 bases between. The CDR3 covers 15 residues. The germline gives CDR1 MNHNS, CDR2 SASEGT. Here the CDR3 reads CASSEDRSYGNTIYF. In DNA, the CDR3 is TGTGCCAGCAGTGAGGACAGATCCTACGGAAACACCATATATTTT.

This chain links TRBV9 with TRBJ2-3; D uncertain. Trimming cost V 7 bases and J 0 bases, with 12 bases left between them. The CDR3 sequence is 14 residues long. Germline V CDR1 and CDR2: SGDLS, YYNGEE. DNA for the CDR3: TGTGCCAGCTCACCCGTTTCTAGCACAGATACGCAGTATTTT. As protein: CASSPVSSTDTQYF.

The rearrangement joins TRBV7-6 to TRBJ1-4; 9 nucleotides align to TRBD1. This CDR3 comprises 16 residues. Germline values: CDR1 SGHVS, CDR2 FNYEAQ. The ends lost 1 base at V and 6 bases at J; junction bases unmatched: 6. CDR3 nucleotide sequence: TGTGCCAGCAGCTTAGAGGCGACAGGGGGGGATGAAAAACTGTTTTTT. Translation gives CASSLEATGGDEKLFF.

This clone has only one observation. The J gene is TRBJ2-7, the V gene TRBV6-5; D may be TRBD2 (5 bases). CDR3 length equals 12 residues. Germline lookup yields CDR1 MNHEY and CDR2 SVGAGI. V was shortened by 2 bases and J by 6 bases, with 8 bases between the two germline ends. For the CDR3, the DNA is TGTGCCAGCAGTTACGCGAGGGTCGAGCAGTACTTC. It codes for CASSYARVEQYF.

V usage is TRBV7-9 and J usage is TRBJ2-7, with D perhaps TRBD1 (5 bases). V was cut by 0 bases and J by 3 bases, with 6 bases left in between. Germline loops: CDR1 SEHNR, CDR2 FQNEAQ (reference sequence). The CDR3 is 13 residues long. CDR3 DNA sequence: TGTGCCAGCAGCTTAGCGACAGACTACGAGCAGTACTTC. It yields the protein CASSLATDYEQYF.

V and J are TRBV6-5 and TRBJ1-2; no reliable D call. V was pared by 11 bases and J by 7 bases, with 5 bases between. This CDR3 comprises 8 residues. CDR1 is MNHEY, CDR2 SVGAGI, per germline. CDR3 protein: CALGGYTF. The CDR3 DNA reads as TGTGCCCTGGGTGGCTACACCTTC.

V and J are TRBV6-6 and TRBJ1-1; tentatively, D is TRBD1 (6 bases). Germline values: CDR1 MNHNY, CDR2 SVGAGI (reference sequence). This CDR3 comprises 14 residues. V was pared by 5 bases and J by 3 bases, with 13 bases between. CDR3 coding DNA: TGTGCCAGCAGTCGGACAGTATTGGACACTGAAGCTTTCTTT. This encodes CASSRTVLDTEAFF.

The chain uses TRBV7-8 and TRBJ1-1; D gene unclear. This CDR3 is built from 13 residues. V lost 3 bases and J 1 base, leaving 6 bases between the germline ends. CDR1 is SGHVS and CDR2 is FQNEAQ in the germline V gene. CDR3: CASSFDPNTEAFF. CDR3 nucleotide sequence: TGTGCCAGCAGCTTCGACCCGAACACTGAAGCTTTCTTT.

This chain's CDR3 is CASSSQGYGELFF. DNA for the CDR3: TGTGCCAGCAGTTCGCAAGGCTACGGGGAGCTGTTTTTT. This chain links TRBV6-5 with TRBJ2-2; D not certain. This CDR3 contains 13 residues. V was clipped by 4 bases and J by 7 bases, with 10 bases between them. Germline values: CDR1 MNHEY, CDR2 SVGAGI.

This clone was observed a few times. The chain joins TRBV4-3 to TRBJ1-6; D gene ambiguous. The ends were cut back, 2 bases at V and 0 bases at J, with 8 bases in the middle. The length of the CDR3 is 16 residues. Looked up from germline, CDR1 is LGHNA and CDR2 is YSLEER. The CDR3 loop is CASSQRDSSYNSPLHF. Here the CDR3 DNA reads TGCGCCAGCAGCCAACGGGATAGCTCCTATAATTCACCCCTCCACTTT.